This T cell receptor beta chain was recovered during a study of cytomegalovirus exposure and HLA in healthy donors. V was clipped by 6 bases and J by 7 bases; unmatched bases: 5. Germline assignment: CDR1 ENHRY and CDR2 SYGVKD. The CDR3 is 12 residues long. The PCR made use of 60 Vbeta and 13 Jbeta primers. Assay used: immunoSEQ multiplex PCR; TCRdb lists only in-frame clones, some missing. Seen here are 100,000 to 150,000 clones, about 80% observed once, and the top ten hold roughly 9.3%. The clonotype comes from a woman in her fifties or sixties in good health and CMV-seropositive. The V and J genes are TRBV10-3 and TRBJ1-2, with 7 positions matching TRBD1. The material sequenced was PBMCs. The CDR3 bases are TGTGCCATCAGAGTCCAGGGGGGTGGCTACACCTTC. This encodes CAIRVQGGGYTF.